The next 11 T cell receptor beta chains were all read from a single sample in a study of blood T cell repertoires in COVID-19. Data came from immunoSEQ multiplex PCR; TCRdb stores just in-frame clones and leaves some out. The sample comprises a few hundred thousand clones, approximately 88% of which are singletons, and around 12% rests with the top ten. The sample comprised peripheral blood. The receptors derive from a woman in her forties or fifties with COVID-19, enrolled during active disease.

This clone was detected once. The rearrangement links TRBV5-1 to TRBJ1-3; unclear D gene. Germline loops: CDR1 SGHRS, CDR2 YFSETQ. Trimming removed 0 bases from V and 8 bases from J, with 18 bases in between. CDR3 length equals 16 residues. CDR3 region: CASSLGRLTLEDTIYF. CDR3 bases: TGCGCCAGCAGCTTGGGCCGACTTACTCTGGAAGACACCATATATTTT.

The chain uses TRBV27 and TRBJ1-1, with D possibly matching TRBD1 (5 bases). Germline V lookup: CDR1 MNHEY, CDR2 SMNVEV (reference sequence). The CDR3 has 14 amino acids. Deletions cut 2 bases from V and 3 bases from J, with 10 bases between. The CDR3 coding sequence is TGTGCCAGCAGTTTACTCCTAGGGGACACTGAAGCTTTCTTT. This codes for CASSLLLGDTEAFF.

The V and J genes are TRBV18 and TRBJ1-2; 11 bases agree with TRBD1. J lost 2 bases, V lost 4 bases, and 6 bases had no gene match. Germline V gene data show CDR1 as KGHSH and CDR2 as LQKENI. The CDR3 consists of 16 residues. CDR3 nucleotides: TGTGCCAGCTCACTTCCGGGACAGGGGGTGAACTATGGCTACACCTTC. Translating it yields CASSLPGQGVNYGYTF.

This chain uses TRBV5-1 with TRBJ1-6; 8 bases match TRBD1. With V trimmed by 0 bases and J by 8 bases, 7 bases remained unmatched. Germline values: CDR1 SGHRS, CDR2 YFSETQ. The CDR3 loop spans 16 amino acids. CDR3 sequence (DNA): TGCGCCAGCAGCTTGGAAGCAGGGGGCTTAGATTCACCCCTCCACTTT. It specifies CASSLEAGGLDSPLHF. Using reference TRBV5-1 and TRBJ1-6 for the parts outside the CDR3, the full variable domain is KAGVTQTPRYLIKTRGQQVTLSCSPISGHRSVSWYQQTPGQGLQFLFEYFSETQRNKGNFPGRFSGRQFSNSRSEMNVSTLELGDSALYLCASSLEAGGLDSPLHFGNGTRLTVT.

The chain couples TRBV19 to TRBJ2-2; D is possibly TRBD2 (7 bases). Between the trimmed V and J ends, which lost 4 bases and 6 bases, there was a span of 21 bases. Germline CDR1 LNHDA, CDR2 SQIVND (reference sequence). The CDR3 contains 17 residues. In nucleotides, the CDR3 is TGTGCCAGTAGTACCCCAAGGGGGGGGCTATTGGCCGGGGAGCTGTTTTTT. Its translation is CASSTPRGGLLAGELFF.

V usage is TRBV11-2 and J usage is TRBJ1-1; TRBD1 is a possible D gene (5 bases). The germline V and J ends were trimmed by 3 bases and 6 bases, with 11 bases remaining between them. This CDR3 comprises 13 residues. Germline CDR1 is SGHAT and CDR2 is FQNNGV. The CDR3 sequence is CASSFRGAAEAFF. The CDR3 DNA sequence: TGTGCCAGCAGCTTCCGTGGGGCCGCTGAAGCTTTCTTT.

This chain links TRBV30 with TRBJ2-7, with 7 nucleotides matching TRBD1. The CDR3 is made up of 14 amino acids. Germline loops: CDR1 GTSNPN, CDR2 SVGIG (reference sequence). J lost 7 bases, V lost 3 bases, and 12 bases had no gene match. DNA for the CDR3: TGTGCCTGGAGCACATCAGGGGGTCTAGGGGAGCAGTACTTC. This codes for CAWSTSGGLGEQYF.

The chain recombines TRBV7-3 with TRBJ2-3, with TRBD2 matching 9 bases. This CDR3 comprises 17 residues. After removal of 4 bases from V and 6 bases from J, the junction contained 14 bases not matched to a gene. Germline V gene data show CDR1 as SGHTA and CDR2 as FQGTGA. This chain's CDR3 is CASSSPSGAFSEDTQYF. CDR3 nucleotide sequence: TGTGCCAGCAGCTCTCCTAGCGGGGCATTTTCGGAGGATACGCAGTATTTT.

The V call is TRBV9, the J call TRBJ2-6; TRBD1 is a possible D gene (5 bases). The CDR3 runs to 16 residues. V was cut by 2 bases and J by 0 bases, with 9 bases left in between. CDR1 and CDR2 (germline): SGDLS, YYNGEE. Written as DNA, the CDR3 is TGTGCCAGCAGCGTCGAGCAGGGCTCTGGGGCCAACGTCCTGACTTTC. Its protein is CASSVEQGSGANVLTF.

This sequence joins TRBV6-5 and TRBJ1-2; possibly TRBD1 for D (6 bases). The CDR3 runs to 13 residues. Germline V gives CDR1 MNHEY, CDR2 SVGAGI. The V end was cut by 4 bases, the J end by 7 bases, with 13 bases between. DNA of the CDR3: TGTGCCAGCAGTTTGGGGGCATTTGTTGGCTACACCTTC. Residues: CASSLGAFVGYTF.

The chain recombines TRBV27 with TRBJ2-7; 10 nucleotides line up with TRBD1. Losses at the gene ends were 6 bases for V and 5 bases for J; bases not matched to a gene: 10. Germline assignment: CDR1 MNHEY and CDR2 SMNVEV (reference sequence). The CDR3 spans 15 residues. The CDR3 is CASSSDRGRRNEQYF. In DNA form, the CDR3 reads TGTGCCAGCAGCAGTGACAGGGGGCGAAGAAACGAGCAGTACTTC.